This record looks at one T cell receptor (beta chain) sequence and its context. Its antigen is as yet unknown. This sample was taken from a study of blood T cells in healthy people across ages. At the level of the study: In model experiments, template switching was able to capture about one barcoded beta molecule for every two T cells that were present. General observations from the study: Diversity was higher, and naive CD4+ cells more numerous, in long-lived donors than in aged donors. The donors' CMV status was not determined, possibly confounding changes in expanded clonotypes.

Through a sample-barcoded 5' primer and a J-beta primer mix, a second PCR was run for roughly 6 to 12 cycles. TCRdb independently ran MiXCR on the 5' RACE reads; one entry per CDR3 protein. The table lists approximately 800,000 distinct CDR3 sequences, approximately 60% of them singletons. Trimming removed 4 bases from V and 2 bases from J, with 9 bases in between. The CDR3 totals 13 residues. Germline-derived CDR1 and CDR2 are SGHTS and YDEGEE. The sequenced material came from blood. The clonotype was recovered from a man aged 40-49 years in good health. The gene calls are TRBV5-8 and TRBJ1-2; D not certain. DNA of the CDR3: TGTGCCAGCAGCAGGCGATTCAACTATGGCTACACCTTC. This codes for CASSRRFNYGYTF.